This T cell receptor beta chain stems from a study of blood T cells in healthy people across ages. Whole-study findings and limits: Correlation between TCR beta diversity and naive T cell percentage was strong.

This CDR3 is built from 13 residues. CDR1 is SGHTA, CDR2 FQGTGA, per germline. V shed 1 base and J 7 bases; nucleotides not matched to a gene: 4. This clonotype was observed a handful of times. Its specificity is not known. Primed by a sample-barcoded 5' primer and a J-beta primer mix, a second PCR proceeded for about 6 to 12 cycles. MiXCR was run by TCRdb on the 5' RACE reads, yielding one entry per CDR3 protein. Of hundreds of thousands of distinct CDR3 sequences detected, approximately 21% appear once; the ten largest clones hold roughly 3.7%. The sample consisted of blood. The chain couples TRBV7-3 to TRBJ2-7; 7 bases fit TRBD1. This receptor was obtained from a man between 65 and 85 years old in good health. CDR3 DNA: TGTGCCAGCAGCTTAAGTAAACAGGGGGAGCAGTACTTC. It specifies CASSLSKQGEQYF.